These 24 T cell receptor beta chains originate from one sample sequenced in a study of blood T cell repertoires in COVID-19 (dated by TCRdb to about 2020). The library was generated by the immunoSEQ multiplex PCR assay. Held by TCRdb, this immuneACCESS table contains in-frame sequences only and omits some clones. Under half of the omission traces to an unresolved V gene where checked; the cause of the rest is unknown. For this sample the table gives 25,000 to 35,000 clones, of which 70% to 80% were detected only once. The top ten constitute 35% to 55% of the sample. Sequencing was carried out using peripheral blood. These receptors were collected from a woman in her 70s with acute or convalescent COVID-19.

This clone was observed once. The chain is built from TRBV4-2 and TRBJ2-3, with TRBD2 identical over 14 bases. The CDR3 totals 19 residues. The germline gives CDR1 LGHNA, CDR2 YNFKEQ. V gave up 3 bases and J gave up 8 bases; unmatched junction bases: 16. In DNA form, the CDR3 reads TGTGCCAGCAGCCAGAGGGGACTAGCGGGGGACCAAACAGACTTTACGCAGTATTTT. The encoded protein is CASSQRGLAGDQTDFTQYF.

The V and J genes are TRBV28 and TRBJ2-3, with D tentatively TRBD2 (6 bases). V lost 2 bases to trimming and J lost 9 bases, with 12 bases between them. The CDR3 runs to 13 residues. CDR1 and CDR2 (germline): MDHEN, SYDVKM. The CDR3 here is CASSLPRRETQYF. Written as DNA, the CDR3 is TGTGCCAGCAGTTTACCCCGACGGGAGACGCAGTATTTT.

The chain carries TRBV7-9 and TRBJ2-3; no reliable D call. The CDR3 is 14 amino acids. V dropped 11 bases and J dropped 4 bases, with 19 bases sitting between them. Germline V gene sequence: CDR1 SEHNR, CDR2 FQNEAQ (reference sequence). DNA of the CDR3: TGTGCCCTCTCAGGTGAAGGCCTCCCAGATACGCAGTATTTT. This sequence encodes CALSGEGLPDTQYF.

This chain links TRBV19 with TRBJ2-7; a possible D gene is TRBD1 (6 bases). This CDR3 has 13 amino acids. Deletions cut 5 bases from V and 6 bases from J, with 14 bases between. Germline CDR1 LNHDA, CDR2 SQIVND (reference sequence). CDR3 coding DNA: TGTGCCAGTAGTGGAACAGGGTCGCGCGAGCAGTACTTC. It specifies CASSGTGSREQYF. The variable domain in full, with the rest retrieved from reference TRBV19 and TRBJ2-7, is DGGITQSPKYLFRKEGQNVTLSCEQNLNHDAMYWYRQDPGQGLRLIYYSQIVNDFQKGDIAEGYSVSREKKESFPLTVTSAQKNPTAFYLCASSGTGSREQYFGPGTRLTVT.

V usage is TRBV5-5 and J usage is TRBJ1-1; D is unclear. Germline V gene sequence: CDR1 SGHKS, CDR2 YYEKEE (reference sequence). CDR3 length: 13 amino acids. Trimming pared 2 bases from V and 3 bases from J, leaving 8 bases between. The CDR3 here is CASSFVPDTEAFF. The CDR3 nucleotides read TGTGCCAGCAGCTTCGTCCCGGACACTGAAGCTTTCTTT.

J is TRBJ2-7 and V is TRBV28; the D gene is possibly TRBD2 (5 bases). The CDR3 consists of 12 residues. The germline V gene has CDR1 MDHEN and CDR2 SYDVKM. V lost 5 bases and J lost 7, with 12 bases in between. The CDR3: CASSPTGLEQYF. CDR3 nucleotides: TGTGCCAGCAGTCCCACCGGACTGGAGCAGTACTTC.

The chain carries TRBV5-1 and TRBJ2-5; 11 positions match TRBD2. The CDR3 contains 17 residues. Germline V gene sequence: CDR1 SGHRS, CDR2 YFSETQ. After removal of 0 bases from V and 5 bases from J, the junction contained 9 bases not matched to a gene. CDR3 DNA: TGCGCCAGCAGCTTGGTAACTAGCGGGAGCCCCTGGGAGACCCAGTACTTC. This codes for CASSLVTSGSPWETQYF. Using reference TRBV5-1 and TRBJ2-5 for the parts outside the CDR3, the full variable domain is KAGVTQTPRYLIKTRGQQVTLSCSPISGHRSVSWYQQTPGQGLQFLFEYFSETQRNKGNFPGRFSGRQFSNSRSEMNVSTLELGDSALYLCASSLVTSGSPWETQYFGPGTRLLVL.

The chain combines TRBV3-1 (or the pseudogene TRBV3-2) with TRBJ1-1; possibly TRBD1 for D (6 bases). Germline values: CDR1 LGHDT, CDR2 YNNKEL (reference sequence). Trimming stripped 4 bases from V and 5 bases from J, with 8 bases between. The CDR3 runs to 12 residues. As DNA, the CDR3 is TGTGCCAGCAGCCCTACAGGGACTGAAGCTTTCTTT. Its translation: CASSPTGTEAFF.

The chain has TRBV10-3 and TRBJ2-5; no firm D call. V gave up 2 bases and J gave up 4 bases, with 11 bases separating them. The CDR3 contains 14 residues. The V gene's germline CDR1 is ENHRY and CDR2 SYGVKD. The CDR3 region has the DNA TGTGCCATCAGTGAGCGGCTAGGAAGAGAGACCCAGTACTTC. This gives the protein CAISERLGRETQYF.

The V call is TRBV12-3 or TRBV12-4, the J call TRBJ2-7; D remains unclear. The V and J ends lost 2 bases and 2 bases respectively, with 7 bases between them. CDR3 length: 13 amino acids. This CDR3 reads CASSLIGAYEQYF. CDR3 sequence (DNA): TGTGCCAGCAGTTTAATAGGAGCCTACGAGCAGTACTTC.

This clone was counted a few times. This chain uses TRBV7-2 with TRBJ2-7; D not resolved. The ends were cut back, 0 bases at V and 0 bases at J, with 6 bases in the middle. This CDR3 has 14 amino acids. Germline V CDR1 and CDR2: SGHTA, FQGNSA. In DNA form, the CDR3 reads TGTGCCAGCAGCTTAGCAAAGAGCTCCTACGAGCAGTACTTC. Protein: CASSLAKSSYEQYF. Full variable domain (rest looked up from reference TRBV7-2 and TRBJ2-7): GAGVSQSPSNKVTEKGKDVELRCDPISGHTALYWYRQSLGQGLEFLIYFQGNSAPDKSGLPSDRFSAERTGGSVSTLTIQRTQQEDSAVYLCASSLAKSSYEQYFGPGTRLTVT.

The chain recombines TRBV28 with TRBJ2-1; weak D call: TRBD2 (7 bases). This CDR3 comprises 13 residues. In germline, CDR1 is MDHEN, CDR2 SYDVKM. With 5 bases removed from V and 12 bases from J, the gap between germline ends came to 17 bases. CDR3 nucleotide sequence: TGTGCCAGCAGTAATCGAGGGGGGGGAAGGCAGTTCTTC. Protein: CASSNRGGGRQFF. Full variable domain (rest looked up from reference TRBV28 and TRBJ2-1): DVKVTQSSRYLVKRTGEKVFLECVQDMDHENMFWYRQDPGLGLRLIYFSYDVKMKEKGDIPEGYSVSREKKERFSLILESASTNQTSMYLCASSNRGGGRQFFGPGTRLTVL.

The chain couples TRBV28 to TRBJ2-2; D not resolved. Germline loops: CDR1 MDHEN, CDR2 SYDVKM. Trimming cost V 7 bases and J 0 bases, with 9 bases left between them. The CDR3 is made up of 14 amino acids. CDR3 bases: TGTGCCAGCACGTCCAGGACGAACACCGGGGAGCTGTTTTTT. Encoded protein: CASTSRTNTGELFF.

This clone was recorded only once. The J gene is TRBJ2-4, the V gene TRBV7-3; the match to TRBD1 covers 8 bases. With 3 bases clipped from V and 8 bases from J, the junction kept 6 bases outside the gene matches. Germline lookup yields CDR1 SGHTA and CDR2 FQGTGA. The CDR3 extends over 14 amino acids. The CDR3 reads CASSFVGQGDIQYF. The CDR3 nucleotides read TGTGCCAGCAGCTTCGTTGGACAGGGAGACATTCAGTACTTC.

The J gene is TRBJ2-7, the V gene TRBV4-2; the D gene is possibly TRBD1 (6 bases). The germline gives CDR1 LGHNA, CDR2 YNFKEQ. Trimming shortened V by 5 bases and J by 5 bases, and 13 bases separated the two germline ends. The CDR3 is made up of 13 amino acids. The CDR3 sequence is CASSFGYRDEQYF. CDR3 in DNA: TGTGCCAGCAGCTTTGGTTACAGGGACGAGCAGTACTTC.

This chain uses TRBV19 with TRBJ1-1, with 8 bases lining up with TRBD1. Per the germline V gene, CDR1 is LNHDA and CDR2 is SQIVND (reference sequence). There are 15 residues in the CDR3. V lost 0 bases and J lost 5; bases outside the gene matches: 5. This CDR3 reads CASSIEGRGPTEAFF. In DNA, the CDR3 is TGTGCCAGTAGTATAGAAGGCAGGGGGCCGACTGAAGCTTTCTTT. Filled out from reference TRBV19 and TRBJ1-1, the complete variable domain reads DGGITQSPKYLFRKEGQNVTLSCEQNLNHDAMYWYRQDPGQGLRLIYYSQIVNDFQKGDIAEGYSVSREKKESFPLTVTSAQKNPTAFYLCASSIEGRGPTEAFFGQGTRLTVV.

The chain has TRBV10-1 and TRBJ1-4; TRBD1 aligns across 7 bases. The V gene's germline CDR1 is WNHNN and CDR2 SYGVQD (reference sequence). CDR3 size: 17 residues. V trimming: 7 bases; J trimming: 0 bases; junction bases outside the gene matches: 11. CDR3 protein: CASMGPGQLPTNEKLFF. Here the CDR3 DNA reads TGCGCCAGCATGGGTCCGGGACAGCTACCAACTAATGAAAAACTGTTTTTT.

The chain employs TRBV4-1 and TRBJ2-7; 8 bases agree with TRBD2. CDR1 and CDR2 from the germline V gene are MGHRA and YSYEKL. This CDR3 region has 16 residues. J lost 0 bases, V lost 4 bases, and 8 bases had no gene match. In DNA form, the CDR3 reads TGCGCCAGCAGCCCGGGGGGGGCCCTCAGCTCCTACGAGCAGTACTTC. Encoded protein: CASSPGGALSSYEQYF.

The chain couples TRBV5-1 to TRBJ2-5; 11 nucleotides line up with TRBD1. CDR3 length equals 18 residues. The germline V gene encodes CDR1 SGHRS and CDR2 YFSETQ. The V segment lost 4 bases and the J segment 4 bases; nucleotides outside the gene matches: 15. The CDR3 is CASSTRGTGGLFTETQYF. CDR3 nucleotides: TGCGCCAGCAGCACCCGGGGGACAGGGGGTCTATTCACAGAGACCCAGTACTTC.

The V gene is TRBV11-2, the J gene TRBJ1-2; no definite D call. CDR3 length: 14 residues. V was cut by 7 bases and J by 4 bases, with 16 bases left in between. Germline-derived CDR1 and CDR2 are SGHAT and FQNNGV. CDR3 sequence: CASKLKGDSYGYTF. The CDR3 nucleotides are TGTGCCAGCAAACTAAAGGGAGATAGCTATGGCTACACCTTC.

V gene TRBV6-5 combines with J gene TRBJ2-3, with D perhaps TRBD2 (6 bases). V was pared by 5 bases and J by 0 bases, with 12 bases between. Germline loops: CDR1 MNHEY, CDR2 SVGAGI. This CDR3 spans 15 amino acids. CDR3 amino acids: CASSLGGPSTDTQYF. CDR3 bases: TGTGCCAGCAGTCTGGGGGGACCTAGCACAGATACGCAGTATTTT.

The CDR3 region is CASRKPGSGANVLTF. DNA for the CDR3: TGTGCCAGCAGAAAACCCGGCTCTGGGGCCAACGTCCTGACTTTC. The chain is built from TRBV27 and TRBJ2-6; D unresolved. The CDR3 contains 15 residues. Trimming pared 6 bases from V and 0 bases from J, leaving 9 bases between. Germline V gene sequence: CDR1 MNHEY, CDR2 SMNVEV (reference sequence). Together with reference TRBV27 and TRBJ2-6, the CDR3 gives the full variable domain: EAQVTQNPRYLITVTGKKLTVTCSQNMNHEYMSWYRQDPGLGLRQIYYSMNVEVTDKGDVPEGYKVSRKEKRNFPLILESPSPNQTSLYFCASRKPGSGANVLTFGAGSRLTVL.

The V call is TRBV28, the J call TRBJ1-3, with a possible D match to TRBD1 (6 bases). The ends were cut back, 3 bases at V and 0 bases at J, with 12 bases in the middle. The CDR3 extends over 16 amino acids. The germline V gene encodes CDR1 MDHEN and CDR2 SYDVKM. The CDR3: CASSFWGPLSGNTIYF. The DNA for the CDR3 is TGTGCCAGCAGTTTCTGGGGGCCTCTCTCTGGAAACACCATATATTTT.

The CDR3: CASSNRQGNTIYF. The DNA for the CDR3 is TGTGCCAGCAGCAACAGACAGGGAAACACCATATATTTT. The genes are TRBV9 and TRBJ1-3; the D gene is possibly TRBD1 (5 bases). Looked up from germline, CDR1 is SGDLS and CDR2 is YYNGEE. The CDR3 has 13 residues. V shed 4 bases and J shed 4 bases, with 9 bases lying between them.